This TCR beta chain was recorded in a study of shared clonotypes between healthy human individuals. This clone has just a few counts. No antigen is known for it. The assay was immunoSEQ multiplex PCR, and TCRdb's table has in-frame clones only and misses some. This table holds 600,000 to 800,000 clones, about two thirds found once. This CDR3 has 14 amino acids. Germline CDR1 reads SGHRS; CDR2 reads YFSETQ. Trimming removed 3 bases from V and 6 bases from J; junction bases left unmatched: 7. Negatively enriched CD4+ T cells were divided by CD45RA into naive and memory. Overall study findings and caveats: In contrast to clonotypes shared by all four donors, non-shared clonotypes had lower generation probabilities.

The material sequenced was memory CD4+ T cells sorted from blood. The subset here: CD45RA-negative fraction. This rearrangement joins TRBV5-1 to TRBJ2-7, with 9 bases lining up with TRBD2. This clonotype originated in a woman aged 30 to 39 in good health. CDR3 sequence: CASSSGTSFLEQYF. CDR3 sequence (DNA): TGCGCCAGCAGCTCAGGGACTAGCTTCCTCGAGCAGTACTTC.